This T cell receptor (beta chain) appears in the sequencing data of a study of blood T cell repertoires in COVID-19. Study summary: Italy, Spain and the United States were the sources of the convalescent and acute COVID-19 samples. T cells, B-cell-depleted T cells, or PBMCs provided the cDNA or gDNA that served as material.

Original handling: Estimates of nucleated cell counts were drawn from the amplification of reference gene primers. Data came from immunoSEQ multiplex PCR; TCRdb stores just in-frame clones and leaves some out. D and trimming were read from the DNA, whereas the V and J calls and clone size are those reported in that table. The top ten hold 4% of the sample, which has about 250,000 clones, 79% seen once. Sequenced sample: peripheral blood. The source of this sequence is a woman in her forties with active or convalescent COVID-19.

CDR3 sequence reads: CSTEDRMNTEAFF. In DNA form, the CDR3 reads TGCAGCACCGAGGACAGGATGAACACTGAAGCTTTCTTT. The chain carries TRBV29-1 and TRBJ1-1; TRBD1 matches 7 bases. The CDR3 is 13 residues long. Germline-derived CDR1 and CDR2 are SQVTM and ANQGSEA. Trimming at V came to 8 bases and at J to 0 bases, leaving 6 bases not matched to a gene.